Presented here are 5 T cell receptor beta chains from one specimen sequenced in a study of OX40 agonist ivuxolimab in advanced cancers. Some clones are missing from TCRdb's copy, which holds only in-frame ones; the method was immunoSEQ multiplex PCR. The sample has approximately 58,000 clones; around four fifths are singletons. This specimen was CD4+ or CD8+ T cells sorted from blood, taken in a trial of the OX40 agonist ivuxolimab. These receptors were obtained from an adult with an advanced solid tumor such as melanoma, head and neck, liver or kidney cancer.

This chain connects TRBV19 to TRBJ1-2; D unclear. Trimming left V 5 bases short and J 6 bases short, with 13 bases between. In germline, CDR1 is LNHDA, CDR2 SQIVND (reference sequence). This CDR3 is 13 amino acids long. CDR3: CASSYSGNHGYTF. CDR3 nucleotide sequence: TGTGCCAGTAGTTACTCGGGGAACCATGGCTACACCTTC. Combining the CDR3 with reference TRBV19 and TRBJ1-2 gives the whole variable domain DGGITQSPKYLFRKEGQNVTLSCEQNLNHDAMYWYRQDPGQGLRLIYYSQIVNDFQKGDIAEGYSVSREKKESFPLTVTSAQKNPTAFYLCASSYSGNHGYTFGSGTRLTVV.

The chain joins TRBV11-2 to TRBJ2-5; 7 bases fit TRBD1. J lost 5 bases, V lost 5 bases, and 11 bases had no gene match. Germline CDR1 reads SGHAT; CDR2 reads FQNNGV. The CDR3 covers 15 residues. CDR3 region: CASSRGTGQIETQYF. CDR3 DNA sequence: TGTGCCAGCAGCAGAGGCACGGGACAGATTGAGACCCAGTACTTC.

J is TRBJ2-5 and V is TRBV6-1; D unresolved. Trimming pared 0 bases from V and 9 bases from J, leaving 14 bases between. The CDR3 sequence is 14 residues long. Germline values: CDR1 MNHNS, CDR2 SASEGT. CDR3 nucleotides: TGTGCCAGCAGTGAAGCGCCGGACCGGGTGGCCCAGTACTTC. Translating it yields CASSEAPDRVAQYF.

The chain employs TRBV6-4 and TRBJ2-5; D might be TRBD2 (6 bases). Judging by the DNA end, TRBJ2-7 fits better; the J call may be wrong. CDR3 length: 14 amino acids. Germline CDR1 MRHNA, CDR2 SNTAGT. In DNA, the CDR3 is TGTGCCAGCAGTGAGAGGTCGGGAGCCTACGAGCAGTACTTC. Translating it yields CASSERSGAYEQYF.

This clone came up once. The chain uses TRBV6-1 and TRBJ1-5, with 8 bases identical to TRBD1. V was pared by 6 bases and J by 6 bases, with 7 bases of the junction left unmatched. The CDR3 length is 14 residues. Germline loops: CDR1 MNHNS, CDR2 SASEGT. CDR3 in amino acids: CASSGQGPPQPQHF. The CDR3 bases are TGTGCCAGCAGCGGACAGGGCCCCCCTCAGCCCCAGCATTTT.